This paragraph reports one TCR beta chain. There is no known antigen for this receptor. Qualities for individual bases were not recorded, and no much larger clone is one base off. The source of the sample is a study of blood T cell repertoires in COVID-19 (TCRdb year 2020). As for the study more broadly: Samples from collaborators originated in the United States, Italy and Spain and spanned both the acute and convalescent phases of COVID-19. The prospective study material was composed of cDNA or gDNA derived from T cells, B-cell-depleted T cells, or PBMCs. Where available, HLA class I and class II types were taken from metadata supplied by the sample provider and were not determined by assay-based typing. The samples were drawn from the first 160 participants of the ongoing ImmuneRACE study and from over a thousand subjects provided by 6 global collaborators. The repertoires were made available in a free public database intended to serve as a resource for research on the immune response to SARS-CoV-2. Subjects who had been exposed to COVID-19, were actively infected with it, or had recovered from it provided the deeply sampled blood TCRbeta repertoires that made up the dataset. A de-identified subject ID, COVID-19 status, age in years and sex were almost always included in the sample metadata.

V is shortened by 6 bases, J by 8 bases, and the region joining them spans 22 bases. Counted from cysteine to phenylalanine, this CDR3 has 15 amino acids. Of all the DNA, just the CDR3 is kept, 45 bases in frame from base 1. The germline V gene (reference sequence) sets CDR1 to LGHDT and CDR2 to YNNKEL. TCRbeta CDR3 regions were amplified from genomic DNA by means of the immunoSEQ Assay, a bias-controlled multiplex PCR. Processing in the source paper ran as follows. Within the assay, amplification of reference gene primers was used to estimate how many nucleated cells each sample contained. Sequence reads were collapsed and filtered to measure the absolute abundance of every unique TCRbeta CDR3 rearrangement. Productive Simpson clonality was computed per sample as the square root of Simpson's diversity index over productive rearrangements. Entries here come from immuneACCESS through TCRdb and include only in-frame sequences with V and J called. Some clones fail to appear in such tables; in the studies checked, an unresolved V gene covers under half of the shortfall, and the cause of the remainder is unknown. The V and J calls and clone size were taken over from that table, and D and trimming were inferred from the DNA. The sample includes about 320,000 clones, with more than 70% observed a single time. 1.5% to 2% of the sample lies in the top ten.

General study outcomes and caveats: How much clinical and demographic metadata was included differed by source and by participant, and the metadata was provided uncurated.

One collaborating source in Seattle enrolled patients during active infection and followed them longitudinally through the course of disease. Whole blood was collected in K2EDTA tubes by collaborating institutions according to the institutions' own protocols. For TCRbeta analysis, collaborators shipped samples in one of three forms: frozen whole blood, isolated PBMCs, or DNA extracted from either of those sample types. The clonotype comes from a woman in her thirties with COVID-19, enrolled during active disease. In this chain, TRBV3-1 (or the pseudogene TRBV3-2) is recombined with TRBJ1-2; the D gene assignment is ambiguous. The material sequenced was peripheral blood. Read as DNA, the sequence is TGTGCCAGCAGTCCAAGTCTAACGGGTTTTGAGGGCTACACCTTC. Translated, it gives CASSPSLTGFEGYTF.